This T cell receptor beta chain was recovered during a study of T cells in Graves' hyperthyroidism and ophthalmopathy. The CDR3 runs to 14 residues. J was trimmed by 2 bases and V by 7 bases; bases with no gene match: 5. Germline CDR1 and CDR2: SGDLS and YYNGEE. RNA transcripts yielded amplified TCR beta CDR3 regions. First-round RT-PCR targeting the TCR CDR3 was performed with the HTBI primer set. TCRdb reprocessed the multiplex PCR reads via MiXCR and lists one record per CDR3 protein. Of more than 500,000 distinct CDR3 sequences in the sample, approximately 16% were seen once. This clonotype was recorded many times.

The chain carries TRBV9 and TRBJ2-3, with TRBD1 identical over 9 bases. The TCR was taken from a woman in her 30s with Graves' ophthalmopathy. The sample taken for sequencing was blood. The CDR3 coding sequence is TGTGCCAGCTCGGGACAGGGCGTCACAGATACGCAGTATTTT. Amino acid sequence: CASSGQGVTDTQYF.